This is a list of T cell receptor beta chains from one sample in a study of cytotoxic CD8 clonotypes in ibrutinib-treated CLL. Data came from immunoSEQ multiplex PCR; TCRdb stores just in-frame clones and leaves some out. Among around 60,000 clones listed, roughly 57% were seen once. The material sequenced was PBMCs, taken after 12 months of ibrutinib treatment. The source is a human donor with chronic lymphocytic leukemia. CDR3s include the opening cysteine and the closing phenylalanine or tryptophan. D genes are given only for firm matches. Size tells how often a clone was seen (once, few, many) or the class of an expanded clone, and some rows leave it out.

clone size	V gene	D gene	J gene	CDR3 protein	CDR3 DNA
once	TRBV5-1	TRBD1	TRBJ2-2	CASSWDRVNTGELFF	TGCGCCAGCAGCTGGGACAGGGTGAACACCGGGGAGCTGTTTTTT
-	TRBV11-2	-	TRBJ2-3	CASSFSDTQYF	TGTGCCAGCAGCTTTTCAGATACGCAGTATTTT
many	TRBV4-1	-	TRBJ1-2	CASSPQTGRDGYTF	TGCGCCAGCAGCCCTCAAACAGGGAGGGATGGCTACACCTTC
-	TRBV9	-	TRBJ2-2	CASSVLDTGELFF	TGTGCCAGCAGCGTACTAGACACCGGGGAGCTGTTTTTT
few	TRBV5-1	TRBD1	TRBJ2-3	CASSRAAGTGAADTQYF	TGCGCCAGCAGCCGCGCTGCCGGGACAGGGGCAGCAGATACGCAGTATTTT
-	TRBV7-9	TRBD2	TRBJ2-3	CASRLPGTSGRWGTDTQYF	TGTGCCAGCCGTCTCCCCGGGACTAGCGGGAGATGGGGCACAGATACGCAGTATTTT
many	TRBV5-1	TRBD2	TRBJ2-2	CASSSGLAGGPGGTGELFF	TGCGCCAGCAGCTCGGGACTAGCGGGAGGGCCCGGCGGCACCGGGGAGCTGTTTTTT
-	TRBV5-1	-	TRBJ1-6	CASSLDGAANSPLHF	TGCGCCAGCAGCTTGGATGGGGCGGCTAATTCACCCCTCCACTTT
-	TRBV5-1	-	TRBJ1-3	CASSTEPGARRGTIYF	TGCGCCAGCAGCACGGAACCGGGCGCCCGGAGGGGCACCATATATTTT
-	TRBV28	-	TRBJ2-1	CASTERSVNEQFF	TGTGCCAGCACGGAGCGTTCCGTCAATGAGCAGTTCTTC
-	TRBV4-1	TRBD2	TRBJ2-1	CASSQDPGTSGNEQFF	TGCGCCAGCAGCCAAGACCCCGGGACTAGCGGAAATGAGCAGTTCTTC
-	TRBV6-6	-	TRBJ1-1	CASDTEAQGPEAFF	TGTGCCAGCGATACCGAGGCACAAGGACCTGAAGCTTTCTTT
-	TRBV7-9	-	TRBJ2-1	CASSLNSYNEQFF	TGTGCCAGCAGCTTAAACAGCTACAATGAGCAGTTCTTC
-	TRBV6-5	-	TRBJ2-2	CASSYPGVGELFF	TGTGCCAGCAGTTACCCCGGGGTCGGGGAGCTGTTTTTT
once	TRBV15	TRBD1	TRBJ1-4	CATSSWTGIDEKLFF	TGTGCCACCAGCAGCTGGACAGGGATCGATGAAAAACTGTTTTTT
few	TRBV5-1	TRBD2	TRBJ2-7	CASSRITGGLYEQYF	TGCGCCAGCAGCCGAATAACGGGAGGGCTCTACGAGCAGTACTTC
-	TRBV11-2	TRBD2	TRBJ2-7	CASSSTSGSSYEQYF	TGTGCCAGCAGCTCCACTAGCGGGAGCTCCTACGAGCAGTACTTC
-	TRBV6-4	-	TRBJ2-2	CASTLLPASGELFF	TGTGCCAGCACGTTGCTACCGGCCTCCGGGGAGCTGTTTTTT
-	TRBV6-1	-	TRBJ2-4	CASSEMHRENIQYF	TGTGCCAGCAGTGAAATGCACAGAGAAAACATTCAGTACTTC
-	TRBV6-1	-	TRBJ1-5	CASSVWGTPNQPQHF	TGTGCCAGCAGTGTTTGGGGAACCCCTAATCAGCCCCAGCATTTT
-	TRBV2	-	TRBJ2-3	CASSEAGYSTDTQYF	TGTGCCAGCAGTGAAGCTGGATACAGCACAGATACGCAGTATTTT
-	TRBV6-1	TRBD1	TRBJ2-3	CASSASRGSTDTQYF	TGTGCCAGCAGTGCGTCCAGGGGGAGCACAGATACGCAGTATTTT
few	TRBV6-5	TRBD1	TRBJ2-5	CASSYSYRGQETQYF	TGTGCCAGCAGTTATTCTTACAGGGGTCAAGAGACCCAGTACTTC
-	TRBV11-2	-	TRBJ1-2	CASSSYRVLTYGYTF	TGTGCCAGCAGCTCATACAGGGTCTTGACCTATGGCTACACCTTC
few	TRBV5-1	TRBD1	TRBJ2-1	CASSLGQGVNEQFF	TGCGCCAGCAGCTTAGGACAGGGGGTCAATGAGCAGTTCTTC
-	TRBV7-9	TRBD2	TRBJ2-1	CASSPGTKNYNEQFF	TGTGCCAGCAGCCCCGGGACTAAAAACTACAATGAGCAGTTCTTC
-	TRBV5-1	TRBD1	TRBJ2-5	CASRPDRGRGVETQYF	TGCGCCAGCAGGCCGGACAGGGGGCGCGGGGTAGAGACCCAGTACTTC
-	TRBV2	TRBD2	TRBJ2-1	CASSLAGGSYNEQFF	TGTGCCAGCAGTCTAGCGGGAGGCTCCTACAATGAGCAGTTCTTC
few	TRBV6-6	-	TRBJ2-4	CASSQLSWGIIQYF	TGTGCCAGCAGCCAGCTTTCGTGGGGGATCATTCAGTACTTC
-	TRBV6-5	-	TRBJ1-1	CASSLQGYTEAFF	TGTGCCAGCAGCCTACAGGGCTACACTGAAGCTTTCTTT
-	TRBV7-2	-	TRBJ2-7	CASSSQTGTHYEQYF	TGTGCCAGCAGCTCACAGACAGGAACCCACTACGAGCAGTACTTC
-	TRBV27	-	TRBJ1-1	CASSLGRTGTEAFF	TGTGCCAGCAGTTTGGGGAGGACTGGGACTGAAGCTTTCTTT
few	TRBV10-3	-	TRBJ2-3	CAISQGPRTDTQYF	TGTGCCATCAGCCAGGGACCCCGCACAGATACGCAGTATTTT
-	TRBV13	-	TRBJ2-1	CASSPRGISSYNEQFF	TGTGCCAGCAGCCCCCGGGGGATAAGCTCCTACAATGAGCAGTTCTTC
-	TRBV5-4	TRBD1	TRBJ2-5	CASSWDSLGETQYF	TGTGCCAGCAGCTGGGACAGTTTAGGGGAGACCCAGTACTTC
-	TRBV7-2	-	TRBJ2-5	CASSLTGGRETQYF	TGTGCCAGCAGCTTAACCGGGGGGCGGGAGACCCAGTACTTC
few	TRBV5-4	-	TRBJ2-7	CASSLVGSYEQYF	TGTGCCAGCAGCTTGGTAGGGAGCTACGAGCAGTACTTC
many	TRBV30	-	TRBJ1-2	CAWSVYFGKNYGYTF	TGTGCCTGGAGTGTATATTTCGGGAAGAACTATGGCTACACCTTC
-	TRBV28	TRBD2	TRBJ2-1	CASSLAISGGVYNEQFF	TGTGCCAGCAGTTTGGCGATAAGCGGGGGTGTGTACAATGAGCAGTTCTTC
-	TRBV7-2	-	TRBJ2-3	CASSLRGGYTQYF	TGTGCCAGCAGCTTAAGGGGGGGCTATACGCAGTATTTT
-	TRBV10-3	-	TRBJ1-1	CAISESTQGWEAFF	TGTGCCATCAGTGAGTCGACGCAGGGGTGGGAAGCTTTCTTT